These 2 T cell receptor beta chains originate from one sample sequenced in a study of T cell responses to AZD1222 COVID-19 vaccine. Clones were sequenced by immunoSEQ multiplex PCR, and TCRdb holds only the in-frame ones, with some missing. The table has tens of thousands of clones, roughly 84% seen once. Sequenced material: peripheral blood, taken on day 0 of AZD1222 vaccination. These receptor sequences come from an adult in good health.

J is TRBJ2-7 and V is TRBV11-2; 11 bases match TRBD2. V dropped 2 bases and J dropped 0; count of bases not matched to a gene: 9. The CDR3 covers 18 residues. Germline values: CDR1 SGHAT, CDR2 FQNNGV. This CDR3 is CASSLKKGLAESSYEQYF. CDR3 in DNA: TGTGCCAGCAGCTTAAAAAAGGGACTAGCGGAGAGCTCCTACGAGCAGTACTTC. Combining the CDR3 with reference TRBV11-2 and TRBJ2-7 gives the whole variable domain EAGVAQSPRYKIIEKRQSVAFWCNPISGHATLYWYQQILGQGPKLLIQFQNNGVVDDSQLPKDRFSAERLKGVDSTLKIQPAKLEDSAVYLCASSLKKGLAESSYEQYFGPGTRLTVT.

This chain links TRBV28 with TRBJ1-5; no firm D call. CDR1 MDHEN and CDR2 SYDVKM come from the germline V gene. The V and J ends lost 0 bases and 0 bases respectively, with 6 bases between them. The CDR3 length is 15 residues. The CDR3 sequence is CASSLWGFSNQPQHF. CDR3 DNA sequence: TGTGCCAGCAGTTTATGGGGTTTTAGCAATCAGCCCCAGCATTTT.